This T cell receptor beta chain was obtained from a study of monozygotic twins with inflammatory bowel disease. The CDR3 is 13 residues long. Germline loops: CDR1 SEHNR, CDR2 FQNEAQ (reference sequence). The study, taken as a whole, reports: Concordance status among twins (concordant versus discordant) showed no link to repertoire similarity, possibly from limited power.

A remark on this clonotype: Its antigen is not known.

TCRdb reworked the 5' RACE reads into one entry per CDR3 protein, no DNA. Its table records around 450,000 distinct CDR3 sequences. This rearrangement joins TRBV7-9 to TRBJ2-1. The material sequenced was blood. The sequence derives from a human donor with ulcerative colitis or Crohn's disease, or a healthy co-twin of an affected twin (not recorded which). CDR3 region: CASRSSSYNEQFF.